This T cell receptor beta chain originates from a study of T cell changes during pregnancy in multiple sclerosis. V dropped 0 bases and J dropped 8; count of bases not matched to a gene: 10. The CDR3 is 15 amino acids. Germline assignment: CDR1 SGDLS and CDR2 YYNGEE. Profiled with immunoSEQ multiplex PCR; TCRdb holds only in-frame clones, not every one. The sample holds around 67,000 clones; around 90% are singletons and the top ten take more than 8%. The chain employs TRBV9 and TRBJ1-2; 7 nucleotides match TRBD1. The specimen was peripheral blood, collected after pregnancy. The receptor was derived from a female donor in good health, enrolled as a control in a pregnancy study. The CDR3 reads CASSVEAGLGGGYTF. The CDR3 DNA sequence: TGTGCCAGCAGCGTAGAGGCAGGGCTAGGGGGCGGCTACACCTTC.